Listed here are 21 T cell receptor beta chains from one sample, sequenced in a study of PD-L1 blockade in urothelial cancer. The sample's time point: pretreatment peripheral blood. The table came from immunoSEQ multiplex PCR; TCRdb's copy has only in-frame clones and leaves some out. The sample shows 55,000 to 80,000 clones, approximately 86% of them seen only once. The sequences come from PBMCs, collected around atezolizumab (anti-PD-L1) treatment. These receptors were collected from a man in his fifties or sixties with urothelial cancer.

The chain recombines TRBV18 with TRBJ2-5, with TRBD1 as a possible D gene (6 bases). V lost 3 bases, J lost 0 bases, and 11 bases lay in between. The CDR3 is 15 amino acids. Germline loops: CDR1 KGHSH, CDR2 LQKENI. CDR3 nucleotide sequence: TGTGCCAGCTCACCTACTCAGGGGAACCAAGAGACCCAGTACTTC. Its translation: CASSPTQGNQETQYF.

V is TRBV5-1 and J is TRBJ1-4, with D unresolved. Germline CDR1 is SGHRS and CDR2 is YFSETQ. The CDR3 totals 12 residues. With 2 bases removed from V and 3 bases from J, the gap between germline ends came to 2 bases. CDR3 bases: TGCGCCAGCAGCTTCTCTAATGAAAAACTGTTTTTT. It encodes CASSFSNEKLFF.

The chain recombines TRBV7-9 with TRBJ1-4, with 7 nucleotides matching TRBD1. V gave up 6 bases and J gave up 10 bases; unmatched junction bases: 11. In germline, CDR1 is SEHNR, CDR2 FQNEAQ (reference sequence). CDR3 length: 14 amino acids. The CDR3 DNA sequence: TGTGCCAGCAGTTCCGGGACAGAAAGTGGAAAACTGTTTTTT. Amino acids: CASSSGTESGKLFF. Using reference TRBV7-9 and TRBJ1-4 for the parts outside the CDR3, the full variable domain is DTGVSQNPRHKITKRGQNVTFRCDPISEHNRLYWYRQTLGQGPEFLTYFQNEAQLEKSRLLSDRFSAERPKGSFSTLEIQRTEQGDSAMYLCASSSGTESGKLFFGSGTQLSVL.

The V gene is TRBV10-2, the J gene TRBJ2-5, with TRBD1 identical over 7 bases. From germline, CDR1 is WSHSY and CDR2 SAAADI. The CDR3 contains 13 residues. Unmatched junction bases numbered 6, after V lost 10 bases and J lost 1 base. The CDR3 loop reads CANGTDLQETQYF. CDR3 in DNA: TGCGCCAACGGGACAGATCTCCAAGAGACCCAGTACTTC.

This sequence joins TRBV7-2 and TRBJ1-3, with D perhaps TRBD1 (5 bases). The germline gives CDR1 SGHTA, CDR2 FQGNSA. CDR3 length: 17 amino acids. V gave up 5 bases and J gave up 2 bases, with 19 bases separating them. The DNA of the CDR3 is TGTGCCAGCAGCCCCTTCCGGTCGGCAGGGACTGGAAACACCATATATTTT. Protein sequence: CASSPFRSAGTGNTIYF. Together with reference TRBV7-2 and TRBJ1-3, the CDR3 gives the full variable domain: GAGVSQSPSNKVTEKGKDVELRCDPISGHTALYWYRQSLGQGLEFLIYFQGNSAPDKSGLPSDRFSAERTGGSVSTLTIQRTQQEDSAVYLCASSPFRSAGTGNTIYFGEGSWLTVV.

The table lists this clone with a count of one. The rearrangement uses TRBV5-4 and TRBJ1-5; the D gene is possibly TRBD1 (5 bases). This CDR3 has 16 residues. Trimming pared 0 bases from V and 0 bases from J, leaving 10 bases between. Germline V CDR1 and CDR2: SGHNT, YYREEE (reference sequence). CDR3 nucleotides: TGTGCCAGCAGCTTGGACGGGGGGTATAGCAATCAGCCCCAGCATTTT. Translating it yields CASSLDGGYSNQPQHF.

The count of this clone is one. The V gene is TRBV7-8, the J gene TRBJ2-3, with 14 bases matching TRBD2. Germline V gene sequence: CDR1 SGHVS, CDR2 FQNEAQ. V trimming: 5 bases; J trimming: 7 bases; junction bases outside the gene matches: 8. The CDR3 totals 16 residues. The DNA for the CDR3 is TGTGCCAGCAGCCCAGCGGGGACTAGCGGGGGAAATACGCAGTATTTT. Amino acid sequence: CASSPAGTSGGNTQYF.

This clone was observed a single time. The chain couples TRBV30 to TRBJ1-3; unclear D gene. Trimming stripped 2 bases from V and 0 bases from J, with 8 bases between. The CDR3 is 14 amino acids. Germline-derived CDR1 and CDR2 are GTSNPN and SVGIG (reference sequence). This CDR3 is CAWSPGVSGNTIYF. The CDR3 DNA reads TGTGCCTGGAGTCCAGGTGTCTCTGGAAACACCATATATTTT. The full variable domain, its missing parts supplied by reference TRBV30 and TRBJ1-3, is SQTIHQWPATLVQPVGSPLSLECTVEGTSNPNLYWYRQAAGRGLQLLFYSVGIGQISSEVPQNLSASRPQDRQFILSSKKLLLSDSGFYLCAWSPGVSGNTIYFGEGSWLTVV.

The J gene is TRBJ2-7, the V gene TRBV11-3, with 7 nucleotides matching TRBD1. V gave up 4 bases and J gave up 3 bases; unmatched junction bases: 6. Germline V CDR1 and CDR2: SGHNT, YENEEA. The CDR3 spans 14 residues. The CDR3 DNA reads as TGTGCCAGCAGCTCCCGGACAGGATTCTACGAGCAGTACTTC. Its protein product is CASSSRTGFYEQYF.

V is TRBV5-1 and J is TRBJ2-7, with TRBD1 matching 8 bases. Trimming took 0 bases from V and 11 from J; bases not matched to a gene: 7. Per the germline V gene, CDR1 is SGHRS and CDR2 is YFSETQ. CDR3 size: 13 residues. The CDR3 spells CASSLGQGAAKYF. Written as DNA, the CDR3 is TGCGCCAGCAGCTTGGGGCAGGGGGCGGCGAAGTACTTC.

This chain uses TRBV10-2 with TRBJ1-2; TRBD1 matches at 7 bases. The ends lost 10 bases at V and 4 bases at J; junction bases unmatched: 6. The germline V gene encodes CDR1 WSHSY and CDR2 SAAADI. The CDR3 contains 12 residues. The CDR3 bases are TGCGCCACCCAACAGGGGAGCTATGGCTACACCTTC. It encodes CATQQGSYGYTF.

The rearrangement links TRBV5-1 to TRBJ1-2; D call uncertain. The germline V gene has CDR1 SGHRS and CDR2 YFSETQ. This CDR3 spans 14 amino acids. The V end was cut by 0 bases, the J end by 2 bases, with 8 bases between. The chain's CDR3 is CASSLDGQNYGYTF. For the CDR3, the DNA is TGCGCCAGCAGCTTGGATGGGCAGAACTATGGCTACACCTTC.

The chain employs TRBV27 and TRBJ1-3; 7 bases line up with TRBD1. J gave up 1 base and V 1 base, and 1 base lay outside the gene matches. The CDR3 runs to 15 residues. CDR1 and CDR2 from the germline V gene are MNHEY and SMNVEV (reference sequence). CDR3 DNA sequence: TGTGCCAGCAGTTTATGGGACAGTTCTGGAAACACCATATATTTT. Its protein product is CASSLWDSSGNTIYF.

The chain's CDR3 is CASSPPRTGIDEQFF. For the CDR3, the DNA is TGTGCCAGCTCACCACCGAGGACAGGGATCGATGAGCAGTTCTTC. The V call is TRBV18, the J call TRBJ2-1; 8 bases agree with TRBD1. The CDR3 totals 15 residues. V shed 0 bases and J 8 bases; nucleotides not matched to a gene: 6. CDR1 and CDR2 from the germline V gene are KGHSH and LQKENI.

Here the CDR3 DNA reads TGTGCCAGCAGCTCGGGACTAGCATACAATGAGCAGTTCTTC. It codes for CASSSGLAYNEQFF. This chain connects TRBV11-3 to TRBJ2-1; TRBD2 aligns across 9 bases. CDR1 and CDR2 (germline): SGHNT, YENEEA. The CDR3 loop spans 14 amino acids. The J segment lost 4 bases and the V segment lost 4 bases, leaving 2 bases of the junction unmatched.

This chain joins TRBV12-2 and TRBJ1-2; TRBD1 was called by the table and not checked on the DNA. TRBV12-2 is a pseudogene segment. The length of the CDR3 is 15 residues. The CDR3 DNA sequence: TGTGCAAGTCGCTTTCGCCCACAGGCTAACTATGGCTACACCTTC. The encoded protein is CASRFRPQANYGYTF.

This clone was recorded only once. The genes are TRBV27 and TRBJ2-5; D call uncertain. Germline V gene data show CDR1 as MNHEY and CDR2 as SMNVEV (reference sequence). V gave up 2 bases and J gave up 9 bases, with 4 bases separating them. The CDR3 spans 10 residues. CDR3 loop: CASSLRSQYF. The CDR3 nucleotides read TGTGCCAGCAGTTTACGGTCCCAGTACTTC.

This rearrangement joins TRBV27 to TRBJ2-5, with D perhaps TRBD1 (6 bases). Trimming removed 6 bases from V and 7 bases from J, with 21 bases in between. This CDR3 spans 15 amino acids. Germline loops: CDR1 MNHEY, CDR2 SMNVEV (reference sequence). The CDR3 bases are TGTGCCAGCAGAGGCAGGGGATACTCCAATGCGACCCAGTACTTC. It yields the protein CASRGRGYSNATQYF.

The chain recombines TRBV6-5 with TRBJ2-7; 10 bases map to TRBD2. J was trimmed by 0 bases and V by 2 bases; bases with no gene match: 1. Looked up from germline, CDR1 is MNHEY and CDR2 is SVGAGI. This CDR3 has 15 residues. CDR3 sequence (DNA): TGTGCCAGCAGTTACCGGACTAGCGGCTCCTACGAGCAGTACTTC. This gives the protein CASSYRTSGSYEQYF.

This clone was recorded a few times. The chain carries TRBV5-4 and TRBJ2-5, with 9 bases lining up with TRBD1. Per the germline V gene, CDR1 is SGHNT and CDR2 is YYREEE (reference sequence). The CDR3 consists of 15 residues. V shed 5 bases, J shed 5 bases, and the junction held 10 bases outside the gene matches. The DNA for the CDR3 is TGTGCCAGCAGAAAAACAGGACAGGGGAGGGAGACCCAGTACTTC. As protein: CASRKTGQGRETQYF.

This sequence joins TRBV5-1 and TRBJ1-1; D is perhaps TRBD1 (6 bases). Germline CDR1 reads SGHRS; CDR2 reads YFSETQ. The CDR3 runs 14 residues. Between the trimmed V and J ends, which lost 4 bases and 3 bases, there was a span of 13 bases. In DNA, the CDR3 is TGCGCCAGCAGCACCGTAGGGGGGGACACTGAAGCTTTCTTT. This translates into CASSTVGGDTEAFF.